The 20 T cell receptor beta chains listed next were all sequenced from one sample in a study of blood T cell repertoires in COVID-19. Measured with immunoSEQ multiplex PCR; TCRdb has only the in-frame clones, and not every one. The repertoire includes about 150,000 clones, around four fifths of them detected once, and 5% to 6.5% sits in the top ten. Sequencing was performed on PBMCs or T cells enriched from blood (not recorded which). Receptors originate from a woman in her 50s who had recovered from COVID-19.

The CDR3 coding sequence is TGTGCCAGCAGACCCGACAGGGACCCCTACGAGCAGTACGTC. Its protein is CASRPDRDPYEQYV. The V call is TRBV5-4, the J call TRBJ2-7; 7 bases are shared with TRBD1. CDR3 length: 14 amino acids. J lost 2 bases, V lost 5 bases, and 7 bases had no gene match. Germline V gene data show CDR1 as SGHNT and CDR2 as YYREEE (reference sequence).

The V call is TRBV5-1, the J call TRBJ2-6; possibly TRBD1 for D (6 bases). Deletions cut 4 bases from V and 4 bases from J, with 15 bases between. There are 16 residues in the CDR3. CDR1 and CDR2 (germline): SGHRS, YFSETQ. CDR3 loop: CASSINRVPGANVLTF. The CDR3 nucleotides read TGCGCCAGCAGCATAAACAGGGTCCCCGGGGCCAACGTCCTGACTTTC.

V gene TRBV29-1 combines with J gene TRBJ1-2; 7 nucleotides line up with TRBD1. Trimming cost V 4 bases and J 8 bases; bases outside gene matches: 13. Germline CDR1 is SQVTM and CDR2 is ANQGSEA. This CDR3 has 14 residues. CDR3 DNA: TGCAGCGTTGGAGATCCAGGGGGTAAACGCGGCTACACCTTC. Amino acid sequence: CSVGDPGGKRGYTF. Looking up the rest from reference TRBV29-1 and TRBJ1-2 gives the full variable domain: SAVISQKPSRDICQRGTSLTIQCQVDSQVTMMFWYRQQPGQSLTLIATANQGSEATYESGFVIDKFPISRPNLTFSTLTVSNMSPEDSSIYLCSVGDPGGKRGYTFGSGTRLTVV.

The chain joins TRBV28 to TRBJ2-7, with a tentative D call TRBD1 (6 bases). V shed 3 bases and J shed 0 bases, with 9 bases lying between them. Germline CDR1 and CDR2: MDHEN and SYDVKM. The CDR3 totals 14 residues. The CDR3 reads CASSLWDTSYEQYF. In DNA form, the CDR3 reads TGTGCCAGCAGTTTGTGGGACACCTCCTACGAGCAGTACTTC.

This clone came up once. The genes are TRBV5-1 and TRBJ2-5, with D possibly being TRBD1 (5 bases). V was shortened by 0 bases and J by 1 base, with 7 bases between the two germline ends. Germline V gives CDR1 SGHRS, CDR2 YFSETQ. The CDR3 sequence is 14 residues long. Written as DNA, the CDR3 is TGCGCCAGCAGCTTGGGTGACAGCCAAGAGACCCAGTACTTC. Its translation is CASSLGDSQETQYF.

The chain carries TRBV11-3 and TRBJ2-5, with D tentatively TRBD1 (5 bases). The germline V gene has CDR1 SGHNT and CDR2 YENEEA. The CDR3 is made up of 15 amino acids. V lost 5 bases to trimming and J lost 2 bases, with 15 bases between them. DNA of the CDR3: TGTGCCAGCAGCGCTGGGCCCGACAGTCAAGAGACCCAGTACTTC. This sequence encodes CASSAGPDSQETQYF.

This chain joins TRBV5-8 and TRBJ2-5; the D gene is possibly TRBD2 (6 bases). The CDR3 extends over 14 amino acids. CDR1 and CDR2 from the germline V gene are SGHTS and YDEGEE. V dropped 2 bases and J dropped 5 bases, with 13 bases sitting between them. CDR3 protein: CASSFGGSGETQYF. CDR3 bases: TGTGCCAGCAGCTTCGGGGGATCAGGGGAGACCCAGTACTTC.

The rearrangement joins TRBV27 to TRBJ2-7; no clear D. This CDR3 contains 16 residues. With 2 bases removed from V and 0 bases from J, the gap between germline ends came to 14 bases. CDR1 MNHEY and CDR2 SMNVEV come from the germline V gene (reference sequence). CDR3 sequence reads: CASSLRVAQSSYEQYV. The DNA for the CDR3 is TGTGCCAGCAGTTTAAGAGTAGCTCAGAGCTCCTACGAGCAGTACGTC.

This chain joins TRBV12-3 or TRBV12-4 and TRBJ1-6; D is unresolved. The CDR3 extends over 13 amino acids. The germline V and J ends were trimmed by 2 bases and 12 bases, with 11 bases remaining between them. CDR3 sequence: CASSLPGSGPLHF. The CDR3 nucleotides are TGTGCCAGCAGTTTACCGGGTAGTGGACCCCTCCACTTT.

The V call is TRBV5-1, the J call TRBJ1-6; D gene unclear. The V end was cut by 1 base, the J end by 9 bases, with 8 bases between. The length of the CDR3 is 13 residues. CDR1 SGHRS and CDR2 YFSETQ come from the germline V gene. As DNA, the CDR3 is TGCGCCAGCAGCTTGAGGAGGGCTTCACCCCTCCACTTT. The encoded protein is CASSLRRASPLHF. The full variable domain, rest sourced from reference TRBV5-1 and TRBJ1-6, is KAGVTQTPRYLIKTRGQQVTLSCSPISGHRSVSWYQQTPGQGLQFLFEYFSETQRNKGNFPGRFSGRQFSNSRSEMNVSTLELGDSALYLCASSLRRASPLHFGNGTRLTVT.

This clone was counted a few times. The chain uses TRBV7-3 and TRBJ2-6; 11 bases fit TRBD2. The CDR3 is made up of 19 amino acids. CDR1 SGHTA and CDR2 FQGTGA come from the germline V gene. Unmatched junction bases numbered 9, after V lost 5 bases and J lost 0 bases. The CDR3 bases are TGTGCCAGCAGCCCCAGTATAGCGGGGGGGATCTCTGGGGCCAACGTCCTGACTTTC. Amino acids: CASSPSIAGGISGANVLTF.

The chain joins TRBV27 to TRBJ2-2; 12 nucleotides align to TRBD2. After removal of 4 bases from V and 7 bases from J, the junction contained 7 bases not matched to a gene. This CDR3 is built from 16 residues. Germline values: CDR1 MNHEY, CDR2 SMNVEV (reference sequence). The CDR3 sequence is CASSSRTSGEGGELFF. CDR3 bases: TGTGCCAGCAGTTCTCGGACTAGCGGGGAGGGCGGGGAGCTGTTTTTT.

The genes are TRBV10-1 and TRBJ1-4, with 9 bases lining up with TRBD1. The germline CDR1 and CDR2 sequences are WNHNN and SYGVQD (reference sequence). V shed 3 bases, J shed 8 bases, and the junction held 7 bases outside the gene matches. The CDR3 is made up of 15 amino acids. The CDR3: CASSDPGTGNEKLFF. CDR3 DNA sequence: TGCGCCAGCAGTGACCCCGGGACAGGGAACGAAAAACTGTTTTTT.

The V and J genes are TRBV3-1 (or the pseudogene TRBV3-2) and TRBJ2-5, with a weak D call TRBD1 (5 bases). The V end lost 4 bases, the J end lost 4 bases, and 10 bases lay between the germline ends. The germline V gene has CDR1 LGHDT and CDR2 YNNKEL (reference sequence). The CDR3 loop spans 13 amino acids. Here the CDR3 DNA reads TGTGCCAGCAGCCGGCAAAGGGGAGAGACCCAGTACTTC. Protein sequence: CASSRQRGETQYF.

The V gene is TRBV28, the J gene TRBJ1-6, with TRBD1 matching over 7 bases. The CDR3 runs to 15 residues. Germline CDR1 and CDR2: MDHEN and SYDVKM. V shed 8 bases, J shed 7 bases, and the junction held 11 bases outside the gene matches. CDR3 sequence reads: CASGKGGAGNSPLHF. CDR3 sequence (DNA): TGTGCCAGCGGTAAAGGGGGCGCGGGGAATTCACCCCTCCACTTT.

This clone was counted between two and nine times. This chain links TRBV5-4 with TRBJ1-2; 7 nucleotides match TRBD1. The CDR3 loop spans 14 amino acids. The V gene's germline CDR1 is SGHNT and CDR2 YYREEE (reference sequence). The V segment lost 1 base and the J segment 7 bases; nucleotides outside the gene matches: 7. CDR3 DNA sequence: TGTGCCAGCAGCTTGCCAGGGGGTCCGTTTGGCTACACCTTC. Translation: CASSLPGGPFGYTF.

This clone was seen a few times. The chain couples TRBV30 to TRBJ1-5, with 7 bases that match TRBD1. Germline trimming cut 2 bases from V and 4 bases from J; bases unmatched to any gene: 5. Germline assignment: CDR1 GTSNPN and CDR2 SVGIG (reference sequence). This CDR3 has 14 amino acids. CDR3: CAWSRTGANQPQHF. CDR3 coding DNA: TGTGCCTGGAGTCGGACAGGCGCTAATCAGCCCCAGCATTTT.

The chain carries TRBV7-2 and TRBJ2-2; 7 positions agree with TRBD1. The CDR3 spans 15 residues. Germline CDR1 reads SGHTA; CDR2 reads FQGNSA. Germline trimming cut 4 bases from V and 3 bases from J; bases unmatched to any gene: 5. The CDR3, as DNA: TGTGCCAGCAGCTGGGTCCAGGGGGACACCGGGGAGCTGTTTTTT. Translation gives CASSWVQGDTGELFF.

This clone showed up just once. The J gene is TRBJ1-1, the V gene TRBV7-9; TRBD1 is a possible D gene (6 bases). Trimming left V 1 base short and J 4 bases short, with 10 bases between. Germline assignment: CDR1 SEHNR and CDR2 FQNEAQ (reference sequence). This CDR3 spans 14 amino acids. The CDR3 here is CASSLVGGSTEAFF. The CDR3 DNA reads TGTGCCAGCAGCTTAGTAGGGGGATCCACTGAAGCTTTCTTT.

The chain carries TRBV27 and TRBJ1-3, with D hard to call. CDR1 is MNHEY and CDR2 is SMNVEV in the germline V gene (reference sequence). The CDR3 is 16 residues long. V was clipped by 2 bases and J by 0 bases, with 11 bases between them. DNA for the CDR3: TGTGCCAGCAGTTTAGCCGACTTCGGCTCTGGAAACACCATATATTTT. It encodes CASSLADFGSGNTIYF.